This is a list of T cell receptor beta chains from one sample in a study of blood T cell repertoires in COVID-19. Libraries were prepared by immunoSEQ multiplex PCR; TCRdb keeps only in-frame clonotypes and omits some of them. The sample yields more than 140,000 clones, 85% to 90% seen once. The specimen sequenced was peripheral blood. The receptor set was obtained from a woman aged 55-70 years with acute or convalescent COVID-19. Both conserved end residues are part of each CDR3. Fields, in order: CDR3 protein, CDR3 DNA, D gene, clone size, J gene, V gene. A D gene is named only where the DNA matches it firmly. The listing skips clone size in some rows; elsewhere it reads once, few, many or a size class.

cdr3_aa: CASSLESLAGTEQYF; cdr3_nt: TGTGCCAGCAGCCTAGAATCACTAGCGGGGACGGAGCAGTACTTC; d_call: TRBD2; clone_size: NA; j_call: TRBJ2-7; v_call: TRBV7-2
cdr3_aa: CASSYSTGAYEQYF; cdr3_nt: TGTGCCAGCAGTTACTCGACTGGAGCCTACGAGCAGTACTTC; d_call: NA; clone_size: NA; j_call: TRBJ2-7; v_call: TRBV6-5
cdr3_aa: CASSRAGPYEQYF; cdr3_nt: TGTGCCAGCAGTCGAGCGGGACCCTACGAGCAGTACTTC; d_call: TRBD2; clone_size: NA; j_call: TRBJ2-7; v_call: TRBV28
cdr3_aa: CASSQAGQGSGAFF; cdr3_nt: TGTGCCAGCAGCCAAGCGGGACAGGGGTCAGGAGCTTTCTTT; d_call: TRBD1; clone_size: NA; j_call: TRBJ1-1; v_call: TRBV3-1/TRBV3-2
cdr3_aa: CSVAFLPGGTTDTQYF; cdr3_nt: TGCAGCGTTGCTTTCCTTCCGGGGGGTACCACAGATACGCAGTATTTT; d_call: TRBD2; clone_size: NA; j_call: TRBJ2-3; v_call: TRBV29-1
cdr3_aa: CSVVRGRHEQYF; cdr3_nt: TGCAGCGTCGTCAGGGGACGGCACGAGCAGTACTTC; d_call: NA; clone_size: NA; j_call: TRBJ2-7; v_call: TRBV29-1
cdr3_aa: CASRPGGQETQYF; cdr3_nt: TGTGCCAGCAGGCCAGGGGGTCAAGAGACCCAGTACTTC; d_call: TRBD1; clone_size: NA; j_call: TRBJ2-5; v_call: TRBV5-4
cdr3_aa: CASTPGRSSYNEQFF; cdr3_nt: TGTGCCAGCACCCCAGGGCGTAGCTCCTACAATGAGCAGTTCTTC; d_call: NA; clone_size: NA; j_call: TRBJ2-1; v_call: TRBV5-6
cdr3_aa: CASSSPGGGLSYEQYF; cdr3_nt: TGTGCCAGCAGTTCCCCGGGGGGGGGACTCTCCTACGAGCAGTACTTC; d_call: TRBD2; clone_size: NA; j_call: TRBJ2-7; v_call: TRBV6-2/TRBV6-3
cdr3_aa: CASSQEGQGRGEQYF; cdr3_nt: TGCGCCAGCAGCCAAGAAGGCCAGGGTCGAGGAGAGCAGTACTTC; d_call: NA; clone_size: NA; j_call: TRBJ2-7; v_call: TRBV4-1
cdr3_aa: CASSVPGLAGETQYF; cdr3_nt: TGTGCCAGCAGCGTTCCGGGACTAGCTGGAGAGACCCAGTACTTC; d_call: TRBD2; clone_size: once; j_call: TRBJ2-5; v_call: TRBV11-3
cdr3_aa: CASSEIPTMNTEAFF; cdr3_nt: TGTGCCAGCAGTGAAATCCCCACAATGAACACTGAAGCTTTCTTT; d_call: NA; clone_size: NA; j_call: TRBJ1-1; v_call: TRBV6-1
cdr3_aa: CASSPPLGQGGREQYF; cdr3_nt: TGTGCCAGCTCACCACCGCTAGGACAGGGGGGTCGCGAGCAGTACTTC; d_call: TRBD1; clone_size: NA; j_call: TRBJ2-7; v_call: TRBV18
cdr3_aa: CASSESGDDEQFF; cdr3_nt: TGCGCCAGCAGTGAGTCGGGCGACGATGAGCAGTTCTTC; d_call: NA; clone_size: NA; j_call: TRBJ2-1; v_call: TRBV10-1
cdr3_aa: CSVDKGGMGEKLFF; cdr3_nt: TGCAGCGTCGACAAGGGAGGGATGGGTGAAAAACTGTTTTTT; d_call: NA; clone_size: NA; j_call: TRBJ1-4; v_call: TRBV29-1
cdr3_aa: CASSSHLPPKRGGLAGELFF; cdr3_nt: TGTGCCAGCAGCTCACACCTGCCCCCTAAGCGGGGGGGATTGGCCGGGGAGCTGTTTTTT; d_call: TRBD2; clone_size: few; j_call: TRBJ2-2; v_call: TRBV5-8
cdr3_aa: CASSPSGGSVNYGYTF; cdr3_nt: TGTGCCAGCAGCCCCTCGGGGGGGAGTGTTAACTATGGCTACACCTTC; d_call: NA; clone_size: once; j_call: TRBJ1-2; v_call: TRBV7-3
cdr3_aa: CASRVIVAGNTIYF; cdr3_nt: TGTGCCAGTAGGGTGATAGTGGCTGGAAACACCATATATTTT; d_call: NA; clone_size: NA; j_call: TRBJ1-3; v_call: TRBV19
cdr3_aa: CASSLVGTDQYF; cdr3_nt: TGTGCCAGCAGCTTAGTGGGTACAGACCAGTACTTC; d_call: NA; clone_size: NA; j_call: TRBJ2-5; v_call: TRBV7-2
cdr3_aa: CASRSGGGSPLHF; cdr3_nt: TGTGCCAGCAGATCTGGGGGCGGTTCACCCCTCCACTTT; d_call: NA; clone_size: NA; j_call: TRBJ1-6; v_call: TRBV21-1
cdr3_aa: CASSPGQALTF; cdr3_nt: TGTGCCAGCAGCCCTGGACAGGCCCTGACTTTC; d_call: TRBD1; clone_size: NA; j_call: TRBJ2-6; v_call: TRBV12-3/TRBV12-4
cdr3_aa: CASRSGTVSTDTQYF; cdr3_nt: TGTGCCAGCAGAAGTGGGACAGTCAGCACAGATACGCAGTATTTT; d_call: TRBD1; clone_size: NA; j_call: TRBJ2-3; v_call: TRBV9
cdr3_aa: CASSKSESTGELFF; cdr3_nt: TGTGCCAGCTCCAAGTCTGAGTCTACCGGGGAGCTGTTTTTT; d_call: NA; clone_size: once; j_call: TRBJ2-2; v_call: TRBV18
cdr3_aa: CASSFLGGAATNEKLFF; cdr3_nt: TGTGCCAGCAGCTTCTTAGGCGGGGCTGCAACTAATGAAAAACTGTTTTTT; d_call: NA; clone_size: few; j_call: TRBJ1-4; v_call: TRBV7-9
cdr3_aa: CASSLLFSPPSGGAFGEQYF; cdr3_nt: TGTGCCAGCAGCCTCTTATTTTCCCCTCCTAGCGGGGGGGCCTTCGGCGAGCAGTACTTC; d_call: TRBD2; clone_size: NA; j_call: TRBJ2-7; v_call: TRBV11-3
cdr3_aa: CATKGQGVQETQYF; cdr3_nt: TGTGCCACCAAGGGACAGGGGGTGCAGGAGACCCAGTACTTC; d_call: TRBD1; clone_size: NA; j_call: TRBJ2-5; v_call: TRBV28
cdr3_aa: CASSDRGRTSDTQYF; cdr3_nt: TGTGCCAGCAGTGACAGGGGTCGAACTTCAGATACGCAGTATTTT; d_call: NA; clone_size: NA; j_call: TRBJ2-3; v_call: TRBV6-1
cdr3_aa: CASSLHSDTQYF; cdr3_nt: TGCGCCAGCAGCTTGCATTCAGATACGCAGTATTTT; d_call: NA; clone_size: NA; j_call: TRBJ2-3; v_call: TRBV5-1
cdr3_aa: CASSYSSYNEQFF; cdr3_nt: TGCGCCAGCAGTTACAGCTCCTACAATGAGCAGTTCTTC; d_call: NA; clone_size: NA; j_call: TRBJ2-1; v_call: TRBV5-1
cdr3_aa: CATKPRTSGTNEQFF; cdr3_nt: TGTGCCACCAAGCCGCGGACTAGCGGGACGAATGAGCAGTTCTTC; d_call: TRBD2; clone_size: NA; j_call: TRBJ2-1; v_call: TRBV28
cdr3_aa: CASSYSAGGSPFF; cdr3_nt: TGTGCCAGCAGTTACTCGGCCGGGGGAAGCCCGTTCTTC; d_call: NA; clone_size: NA; j_call: TRBJ2-1; v_call: TRBV6-5
cdr3_aa: CASGGFGQQYF; cdr3_nt: TGTGCCTCCGGGGGTTTCGGTCAGCAGTACTTC; d_call: NA; clone_size: NA; j_call: TRBJ2-7; v_call: TRBV12-3/TRBV12-4
cdr3_aa: CASTTGGYEQYF; cdr3_nt: TGTGCCAGCACGACAGGGGGCTACGAGCAGTACTTC; d_call: TRBD1; clone_size: NA; j_call: TRBJ2-7; v_call: TRBV28
cdr3_aa: CASSPLGLGADTQYF; cdr3_nt: TGTGCCAGCAGCCCCCTAGGACTCGGGGCAGATACGCAGTATTTT; d_call: NA; clone_size: NA; j_call: TRBJ2-3; v_call: TRBV6-5
cdr3_aa: CSASSSSGAQETQYF; cdr3_nt: TGCAGTGCTAGTTCGTCTAGCGGGGCCCAAGAGACCCAGTACTTC; d_call: TRBD2; clone_size: once; j_call: TRBJ2-5; v_call: TRBV20-1
cdr3_aa: CASGLGRTSVNEQFF; cdr3_nt: TGTGCTAGTGGTTTGGGACGGACTAGCGTCAATGAGCAGTTCTTC; d_call: TRBD2; clone_size: NA; j_call: TRBJ2-1; v_call: TRBV12-5
cdr3_aa: CASRRGSTYEQYF; cdr3_nt: TGTGCCAGCAGACGAGGATCGACCTACGAGCAGTACTTC; d_call: NA; clone_size: NA; j_call: TRBJ2-7; v_call: TRBV13
cdr3_aa: CSVLGRGSYEQYF; cdr3_nt: TGCAGCGTTTTGGGCAGGGGCTCCTACGAGCAGTACTTC; d_call: NA; clone_size: NA; j_call: TRBJ2-7; v_call: TRBV29-1
cdr3_aa: CASSLKQGSYGYTF; cdr3_nt: TGTGCCAGTAGCCTAAAACAGGGTAGCTATGGCTACACCTTC; d_call: NA; clone_size: NA; j_call: TRBJ1-2; v_call: TRBV19
cdr3_aa: CASRTETSGGGTGELFF; cdr3_nt: TGTGCCAGCAGAACGGAAACTAGCGGGGGCGGCACCGGGGAGCTGTTTTTT; d_call: TRBD2; clone_size: NA; j_call: TRBJ2-2; v_call: TRBV4-2
cdr3_aa: CASSPRGRGTGELFF; cdr3_nt: TGTGCCAGCAGCCCGAGGGGGCGCGGCACCGGGGAGCTGTTTTTT; d_call: TRBD1; clone_size: NA; j_call: TRBJ2-2; v_call: TRBV11-3
cdr3_aa: CASSDGGGLGYTF; cdr3_nt: TGTGCCAGCAGTGATGGGGGGGGGCTTGGCTACACCTTC; d_call: NA; clone_size: NA; j_call: TRBJ1-2; v_call: TRBV6-1
cdr3_aa: CASSLMGGRGTTLHF; cdr3_nt: TGTGCCAGCAGCTTAATGGGCGGCAGGGGGACGACCCTCCACTTT; d_call: TRBD1; clone_size: NA; j_call: TRBJ1-6; v_call: TRBV7-3
cdr3_aa: CSASSVTGSTDTQYF; cdr3_nt: TGCAGTGCTAGTTCTGTGACAGGGAGCACAGATACGCAGTATTTT; d_call: TRBD1; clone_size: NA; j_call: TRBJ2-3; v_call: TRBV20-1
cdr3_aa: CASSWGTGVSPLHF; cdr3_nt: TGTGCCAGCAGTTGGGGGACAGGGGTTTCACCCCTCCACTTT; d_call: TRBD1; clone_size: NA; j_call: TRBJ1-6; v_call: TRBV6-5
cdr3_aa: CSVEVGGWGEQYF; cdr3_nt: TGCAGCGTTGAAGTGGGAGGTTGGGGAGAGCAGTACTTC; d_call: NA; clone_size: NA; j_call: TRBJ2-7; v_call: TRBV29-1
cdr3_aa: CASNDRDRGLSGANVLTF; cdr3_nt: TGTGCCAGCAACGATAGGGACAGGGGACTCTCTGGGGCCAACGTCCTGACTTTC; d_call: TRBD1; clone_size: few; j_call: TRBJ2-6; v_call: TRBV7-9
cdr3_aa: CASSPGAPAQEQYF; cdr3_nt: TGTGCCAGCAGTCCTGGGGCCCCTGCCCAGGAGCAGTACTTC; d_call: NA; clone_size: NA; j_call: TRBJ2-7; v_call: TRBV7-9
cdr3_aa: CASSRRGSGGPYEQYF; cdr3_nt: TGTGCCAGCAGCCGGCGGGGTAGCGGGGGACCCTACGAGCAGTACTTC; d_call: TRBD2; clone_size: NA; j_call: TRBJ2-7; v_call: TRBV5-4
cdr3_aa: CASSAAIWDRTETQYF; cdr3_nt: TGTGCCAGCAGCGCCGCGATTTGGGACAGAACGGAGACCCAGTACTTC; d_call: TRBD1; clone_size: NA; j_call: TRBJ2-5; v_call: TRBV9
cdr3_aa: CASSGGQASYEQYF; cdr3_nt: TGCGCCAGCAGCGGGGGACAGGCCTCCTACGAGCAGTACTTC; d_call: TRBD1; clone_size: few; j_call: TRBJ2-7; v_call: TRBV5-1
cdr3_aa: CAWSRGEGRSYEQYF; cdr3_nt: TGTGCCTGGAGTCGCGGGGAAGGGCGGTCCTACGAGCAGTACTTC; d_call: NA; clone_size: NA; j_call: TRBJ2-7; v_call: TRBV30
cdr3_aa: CASSQVSVRGRDLNEQFF; cdr3_nt: TGTGCCAGCAGCCAAGTATCTGTGCGGGGTCGGGACTTGAATGAGCAGTTCTTC; d_call: NA; clone_size: once; j_call: TRBJ2-1; v_call: TRBV14